This TCR beta chain originates from a study of T-cell reconstitution after alpha-beta-depleted transplantation in children. Germline-derived CDR1 and CDR2 are MDHEN and SYDVKM. CDR3 length: 15 amino acids. Germline trimming cut 7 bases from V and 6 bases from J; bases unmatched to any gene: 12. There are many counts of this clonotype. Researchers prepared the TCRbeta library using unique molecular identifiers, the study reports. TCRdb re-called the PCR reads through MiXCR, storing one row per CDR3 protein. The table records 200,000 to 250,000 distinct CDR3 sequences, about 12% of them present only once.

This sequence was found in a human donor who donated a stem cell graft to a child with acute lymphoblastic leukemia. The chain recombines TRBV28 with TRBJ2-7, with TRBD1 matching over 10 bases. The sequenced sample was PBMCs from the stem cell graft donor, obtained from the stem cell graft. The CDR3, as DNA: TGTGCCAGCACTCCTGTGGGACAGGGGAAGGGCGAGCAGTACTTC. Translating gives CASTPVGQGKGEQYF.